This TCR beta chain was recorded in a study of CD8 T cells in ankylosing spondylitis. TCRdb called the 5' RACE reads again in MiXCR, with one record for every CDR3 protein. The table includes around 300,000 distinct CDR3 sequences, 9.5% to 13% detected once. This clonotype came up a few times. Germline V CDR1 and CDR2: DFQATT, SNEGSKA (reference sequence). The CDR3 is 13 residues long. Trimming removed 1 base at V and 5 bases at J, with 12 bases between. The sequenced material came from blood, either unsorted or a sorted T cell fraction (not recorded which). The source is a female donor with ankylosing spondylitis or in good health (not recorded which). This chain connects TRBV20-1 to TRBJ2-7; perhaps TRBD1 as D (5 bases). The CDR3 DNA follows: TGCAGTGCTAGAGTCGCAGGGCTCCACGAGCAGTACTTC. This sequence encodes CSARVAGLHEQYF.